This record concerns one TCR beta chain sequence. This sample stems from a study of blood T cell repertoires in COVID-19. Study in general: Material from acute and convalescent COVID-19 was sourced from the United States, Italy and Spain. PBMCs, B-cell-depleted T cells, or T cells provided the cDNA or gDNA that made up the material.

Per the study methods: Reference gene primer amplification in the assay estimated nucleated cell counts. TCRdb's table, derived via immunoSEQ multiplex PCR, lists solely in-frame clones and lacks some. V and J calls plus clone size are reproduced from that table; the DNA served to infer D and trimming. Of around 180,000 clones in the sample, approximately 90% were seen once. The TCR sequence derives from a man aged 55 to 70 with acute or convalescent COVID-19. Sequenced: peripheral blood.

The CDR3 region has the DNA TGTGCCACAAAACGGGGTATGGTAACTGAAGCTTTCTTT. It is translated as CATKRGMVTEAFF. This chain uses TRBV6-5 with TRBJ1-1; D is undetermined. Trimming cost V 10 bases and J 5 bases, with 17 bases left between them. This CDR3 spans 13 amino acids. CDR1 and CDR2 from the germline V gene are MNHEY and SVGAGI.